This T cell receptor beta chain is from a study of cytomegalovirus exposure and HLA in healthy donors. The CDR3 extends over 12 amino acids. V lost 3 bases, J lost 6 bases, and 9 bases lay in between. Germline V lookup: CDR1 SGHVS, CDR2 FQNEAQ. Amplification used 60 Vbeta primers and 13 Jbeta primers. Assay: immunoSEQ multiplex PCR; the TCRdb copy retains only in-frame clones and omits some. This sample has around 110,000 clones, with around 77% found just once. This chain links TRBV7-8 with TRBJ2-7; possible D gene TRBD1, 5 bases. The sequenced sample was PBMCs. This clonotype was sampled from a male donor in good health and CMV-seronegative. CDR3 bases: TGTGCCAGCAGCTTCATAGGGGTCGAGCAGTACTTC. This codes for CASSFIGVEQYF.